The 12 T cell receptor beta chains in this list originate from one sample, sequenced in a study of identical twins. TCRdb processed the 5' RACE reads anew with MiXCR; each CDR3 protein has one entry. This table holds some 660,000 distinct CDR3 sequences, over 8.5% found once. The same data also went into a second study, on yellow fever vaccine responses in identical twins.

Sequencing used PBMCs. Receptors were obtained from a woman younger than 35 in good health.

The sample holds a few counts of this clonotype. The chain couples TRBV5-6 to TRBJ2-3, with D possibly TRBD2 on 6 matching bases. V was clipped by 3 bases and J by 4 bases, with 21 bases between them. This CDR3 comprises 17 residues. Germline V gene data show CDR1 as SGHDT and CDR2 as YYEEEE. CDR3 coding DNA: TGTGCCAGCAGCTCGGAGGGACTCCTAAGCTTCGCAGATACGCAGTATTTT. It codes for CASSSEGLLSFADTQYF.

Ten or more counts support this clonotype. The chain links TRBV7-2 to TRBJ2-2, with D perhaps TRBD1 or TRBD2 (5 bases each). Germline CDR1 is SGHTA and CDR2 is FQGNSA. The CDR3 length is 16 residues. V was cut by 3 bases and J by 3 bases, with 14 bases left in between. The CDR3 spells CASSFGGPYYTGELFF. CDR3 nucleotide sequence: TGTGCCAGCAGCTTTGGGGGTCCCTACTACACCGGGGAGCTGTTTTTT.

The CDR3 DNA is TGTGCCAGCATAGAGGATGGACTAGCGGCATTCAATGAGCAGTTCTTC. It codes for CASIEDGLAAFNEQFF. The V and J genes are TRBV5-5 and TRBJ2-1, with 10 bases aligning to TRBD2. Germline loops: CDR1 SGHKS, CDR2 YYEKEE (reference sequence). The CDR3 length is 16 residues. V was pared by 6 bases and J by 6 bases, with 12 bases of the junction left unmatched.

This clonotype was recorded at least ten times. The chain combines TRBV7-9 with TRBJ2-7; D not certain. CDR3 size: 13 residues. Trimming shortened V by 4 bases and J by 1 base, and 8 bases separated the two germline ends. The V gene's germline CDR1 is SEHNR and CDR2 FQNEAQ (reference sequence). In nucleotides, the CDR3 is TGTGCCAGCAGCTCGTCCTCTTCCTACGAGCAGTACTTC. Amino acids: CASSSSSSYEQYF. Complete variable domain (other parts from reference TRBV7-9 and TRBJ2-7): DTGVSQNPRHKITKRGQNVTFRCDPISEHNRLYWYRQTLGQGPEFLTYFQNEAQLEKSRLLSDRFSAERPKGSFSTLEIQRTEQGDSAMYLCASSSSSSYEQYFGPGTRLTVT.

This clonotype was seen a single time. Germline is not matched at one junction end, which may reflect a read error. The rearrangement joins TRBV20-1 to TRBJ1-2; D gene uncertain. The CDR3 is made up of 14 amino acids. Germline V CDR1 and CDR2: DFQATT, SNEGSKA (reference sequence). The CDR3, as DNA: TGCAGTGCGTCTAGGTCCGGCGGTTTGGATGGCGACACCTTC. Its protein product is CSASRSGGLDGDTF.

This clonotype was seen a handful of times. The CDR3 loop reads CSASYLAGGQETQYF. The CDR3 DNA is TGCAGTGCTAGTTACCTAGCGGGGGGTCAAGAGACCCAGTACTTC. This chain joins TRBV20-1 and TRBJ2-5; 11 nucleotides agree with TRBD2. CDR3 length: 15 amino acids. The V segment lost 3 bases and the J segment 2 bases; nucleotides outside the gene matches: 5. Germline-derived CDR1 and CDR2 are DFQATT and SNEGSKA (reference sequence).

The CDR3 loop is CASSARTGGVLVGELFF. The CDR3 DNA reads as TGTGCCAGCAGCGCGAGGACAGGGGGCGTCCTCGTCGGGGAGCTGTTTTTT. This chain connects TRBV5-6 to TRBJ2-2, with 11 bases aligning to TRBD1. The CDR3 length is 17 residues. Germline lookup yields CDR1 SGHDT and CDR2 YYEEEE. Trimming cost V 4 bases and J 7 bases; bases outside gene matches: 12. Full variable domain (outside the CDR3, taken from reference TRBV5-6 and TRBJ2-2): DAGVTQSPTHLIKTRGQQVTLRCSPKSGHDTVSWYQQALGQGPQFIFQYYEEEERQRGNFPDRFSGHQFPNYSSELNVNALLLGDSALYLCASSARTGGVLVGELFFGEGSRLTVL.

V and J are TRBV9 and TRBJ2-2; possibly TRBD1 for D (6 bases). Germline V CDR1 and CDR2: SGDLS, YYNGEE. This CDR3 has 14 residues. V was trimmed by 3 bases and J by 5 bases, leaving 11 bases between them. The CDR3 here is CASSGVRGTGELFF. CDR3 bases: TGTGCCAGCAGCGGGGTAAGGGGGACCGGGGAGCTGTTTTTT.

This clonotype was seen a handful of times. This chain links TRBV5-1 with TRBJ2-5, with 9 bases identical to TRBD1. The length of the CDR3 is 15 residues. The germline gives CDR1 SGHRS, CDR2 YFSETQ. Trimming took 4 bases from V and 3 from J; bases not matched to a gene: 7. CDR3 loop: CASSAAQGAEETQYF. In nucleotides, the CDR3 is TGCGCCAGCAGCGCCGCACAGGGGGCGGAAGAGACCCAGTACTTC.

This clonotype was seen many times. The genes are TRBV27 and TRBJ2-5, with 11 bases identical to TRBD2. The germline CDR1 and CDR2 sequences are MNHEY and SMNVEV (reference sequence). The CDR3 sequence is 15 residues long. Losses at the gene ends were 6 bases for V and 5 bases for J; bases not matched to a gene: 8. CDR3 amino acids: CASSSLAGGYETQYF. Here the CDR3 DNA reads TGTGCCAGCAGCTCATTAGCGGGAGGGTATGAGACCCAGTACTTC.

V usage is TRBV29-1 and J usage is TRBJ2-7; weak D call: TRBD2 (5 bases). The CDR3 covers 11 residues. Germline V gene data show CDR1 as SQVTM and CDR2 as ANQGSEA. V was trimmed by 3 bases and J by 7 bases, leaving 10 bases between them. The DNA of the CDR3 is TGCAGCGTTGACCTCTCGGGGGAGCAGTACTTC. This codes for CSVDLSGEQYF.

A few counts support this clonotype. This chain links TRBV6-4 with TRBJ1-2, with unresolved D. Germline-derived CDR1 and CDR2 are MRHNA and SNTAGT. The CDR3 sequence is 16 residues long. Trimming removed 8 bases from V and 3 bases from J, with 22 bases in between. The CDR3 here is CASVLGGRVGHYGYTF. The CDR3 DNA follows: TGTGCCAGCGTTTTGGGTGGCAGAGTCGGACACTATGGCTACACCTTC.